Following are 18 T cell receptor beta chains from one sample sequenced in a study of T cells in Graves' hyperthyroidism and ophthalmopathy. The CDR3 regions of TCR beta were amplified from RNA transcripts. The primer set for the first-round RT-PCR of the TCR CDR3 was HTBI. TCRdb reprocessed the multiplex PCR reads via MiXCR and lists one record per CDR3 protein. The sample carries about 500,000 distinct CDR3 sequences, 16% recorded once. Source material: blood. The receptors here all came from a young woman with Graves' hyperthyroidism.

Many counts were recorded for this clonotype. CDR3 protein: CASSLAARRGEGRETQYF. In DNA, the CDR3 is TGTGCCAGCAGCTTAGCGGCAAGGCGGGGTGAGGGGAGAGAGACCCAGTACTTC. This sequence joins TRBV7-2 and TRBJ2-5; TRBD2 is a possible D gene (6 bases). V was cut by 0 bases and J by 4 bases, with 21 bases left in between. Germline V gene lookup returns CDR1 SGHTA and CDR2 FQGNSA. This CDR3 is 18 amino acids long. The variable domain in full, completed from reference TRBV7-2 and TRBJ2-5, reads GAGVSQSPSNKVTEKGKDVELRCDPISGHTALYWYRQSLGQGLEFLIYFQGNSAPDKSGLPSDRFSAERTGGSVSTLTIQRTQQEDSAVYLCASSLAARRGEGRETQYFGPGTRLLVL.

J is TRBJ2-3 and V is TRBV20-1, with 7 bases aligning to TRBD2. The germline CDR1 and CDR2 sequences are DFQATT and SNEGSKA (reference sequence). This CDR3 has 13 residues. V gave up 7 bases and J gave up 9 bases; unmatched junction bases: 13. This CDR3 is CSVPGGGLRTQYF. In DNA form, the CDR3 reads TGCAGTGTGCCGGGGGGTGGGCTAAGAACGCAGTATTTT.

Ten or more counts support this clonotype. The rearrangement joins TRBV13 to TRBJ2-2, with D possibly TRBD1 on 5 matching bases. The CDR3 consists of 14 residues. Germline CDR1 is PRHDT and CDR2 is FYEKMQ (reference sequence). The V gene lost 8 bases and the J gene lost 6 bases, with 16 bases spanning the gap. CDR3 in amino acids: CASYTRRGPGELFF. For the CDR3, the DNA is TGTGCCAGCTATACTCGAAGGGGCCCCGGGGAGCTGTTTTTT.

The table lists this clonotype with a few counts. CDR3 bases: TGTGCCAGCAGCGTAGCTGAGGGGGAAGCTTTCTTT. Its protein is CASSVAEGEAFF. The chain employs TRBV9 and TRBJ1-1, with D possibly TRBD1 on 5 matching bases. The V gene's germline CDR1 is SGDLS and CDR2 YYNGEE. Trimming took 0 bases from V and 8 from J, leaving 8 bases between them. The CDR3 has 12 residues. Complete variable domain (other parts from reference TRBV9 and TRBJ1-1): DSGVTQTPKHLITATGQRVTLRCSPRSGDLSVYWYQQSLDQGLQFLIQYYNGEERAKGNILERFSAQQFPDLHSELNLSSLELGDSALYFCASSVAEGEAFFGQGTRLTVV.

DNA of the CDR3: TGTGCCAGCAGCTTGGCGGGACTAGCGGGATCAGGGACCCAGTACTTC. Its protein product is CASSLAGLAGSGTQYF. The chain combines TRBV5-6 with TRBJ2-5, with TRBD2 matching over 13 bases. After removal of 0 bases from V and 7 bases from J, the junction contained 6 bases not matched to a gene. The CDR3 contains 16 residues. Germline assignment: CDR1 SGHDT and CDR2 YYEEEE.

This chain links TRBV6-2 or TRBV6-3 with TRBJ1-5; maybe TRBD1 (5 bases). This CDR3 spans 17 amino acids. Germline V gene data show CDR1 as MNHEY and CDR2 as SVGEGT. The ends were cut back, 5 bases at V and 3 bases at J, with 20 bases in the middle. The CDR3 reads CASSAPSGGAANQPQHF. The CDR3 nucleotides are TGTGCCAGCAGTGCTCCCTCGGGAGGGGCGGCCAATCAGCCCCAGCATTTT.

This chain links TRBV5-1 with TRBJ2-7; a weak D match, TRBD1 (6 bases). V was trimmed by 3 bases and J by 4 bases, leaving 11 bases between them. Per germline, CDR1 SGHRS and CDR2 YFSETQ. The CDR3 totals 13 residues. For the CDR3, the DNA is TGCGCCAGCAGCTCCGGGACAATATACGAGCAGTACTTC. Translation gives CASSSGTIYEQYF.

The V and J genes are TRBV6-2 or TRBV6-3 and TRBJ2-2, with D uncertain. The germline V gene encodes CDR1 MNHEY and CDR2 SVGEGT. CDR3 length equals 15 residues. The V gene lost 0 bases and the J gene lost 0 bases, with 5 bases spanning the gap. The CDR3 region has the DNA TGTGCCAGCAGTTACTCCGAGTCGAACACCGGGGAGCTGTTTTTT. Translated: CASSYSESNTGELFF.

This clonotype occurred many times. This chain links TRBV20-1 with TRBJ2-3, with D possibly TRBD2 on 5 matching bases. Germline-derived CDR1 and CDR2 are DFQATT and SNEGSKA (reference sequence). V gave up 5 bases and J gave up 1 base, with 16 bases separating them. CDR3 length: 15 residues. This CDR3 reads CSASDWASRTDTQYF. The DNA of the CDR3 is TGCAGTGCTTCGGACTGGGCTTCCCGCACAGATACGCAGTATTTT.

This clonotype was detected once. The chain is built from TRBV5-1 and TRBJ2-6; the match to TRBD1 covers 10 bases. From germline, CDR1 is SGHRS and CDR2 YFSETQ. The trim removed 1 base at V and 0 bases at J, leaving 7 bases unmatched. The CDR3 runs 19 residues. This CDR3 is CASSLTGTGALSGANVLTF. CDR3 DNA: TGCGCCAGCAGCTTGACGGGGACAGGGGCCCTCTCTGGGGCCAACGTCCTGACTTTC.

This clonotype was seen ten or more times. The V gene is TRBV27, the J gene TRBJ2-5, with D unclear. V lost 10 bases and J lost 2, with 8 bases in between. The CDR3 has 11 amino acids. CDR1 is MNHEY, CDR2 SMNVEV, per germline (reference sequence). The CDR3 coding sequence is TGTGCCACCGGAAGACAAGAGACCCAGTACTTC. As protein: CATGRQETQYF.

This clonotype was counted between two and nine times. The chain combines TRBV25-1 with TRBJ2-7; TRBD2 aligns across 7 bases. Germline assignment: CDR1 MGHDK and CDR2 SYGVNS. Germline trimming cut 3 bases from V and 7 bases from J; bases unmatched to any gene: 12. The CDR3 is 15 residues long. The CDR3 loop is CASSEAGGSPWEQYF. CDR3 bases: TGTGCCAGCAGTGAGGCCGGCGGGAGCCCCTGGGAGCAGTACTTC.

This clonotype has at least ten counts. This rearrangement joins TRBV2 to TRBJ2-2; 9 nucleotides line up with TRBD1. This CDR3 is built from 14 residues. Trimming at V came to 11 bases and at J to 0 bases, leaving 4 bases not matched to a gene. CDR1 is SNHLY and CDR2 is FYNNEI in the germline V gene. The CDR3 DNA sequence: TGTGCCGGACAGGGGCCTACGAACACCGGGGAGCTGTTTTTT. Translated, it gives CAGQGPTNTGELFF.

This clonotype showed up many times. J is TRBJ1-6 and V is TRBV12-3 or TRBV12-4; D not resolved. This CDR3 contains 14 residues. The V end lost 6 bases, the J end lost 8 bases, and 14 bases lay between the germline ends. CDR3 residues: CASRVPGRYSPLHF. The DNA of the CDR3 is TGTGCCAGCAGGGTCCCGGGGAGGTATTCACCCCTCCACTTT.

The rearrangement links TRBV25-1 to TRBJ2-7, with a weak D call TRBD2 (5 bases). The germline CDR1 and CDR2 sequences are MGHDK and SYGVNS. Trimming took 4 bases from V and 0 from J, leaving 10 bases between them. This CDR3 contains 14 residues. CDR3 sequence (DNA): TGTGCCAGCAGTGGCCAGCGGTACTCCTACGAGCAGTACTTC. Its protein is CASSGQRYSYEQYF.

The chain employs TRBV19 and TRBJ1-1; D is ambiguous. This CDR3 is 14 amino acids long. Per the germline V gene, CDR1 is LNHDA and CDR2 is SQIVND (reference sequence). V was cut by 7 bases and J by 2 bases, with 14 bases left in between. CDR3 bases: TGTGCCAGTACCCCCAGGAAGGCAAACACTGAAGCTTTCTTT. Its translation: CASTPRKANTEAFF.

The chain combines TRBV29-1 with TRBJ2-2; D might be TRBD2 (6 bases). Germline V gene sequence: CDR1 SQVTM, CDR2 ANQGSEA. The CDR3 is made up of 13 amino acids. The CDR3 here is CSARRGTQGELFF. The CDR3 region has the DNA TGCAGTGCCCGGCGGGGAACTCAGGGGGAGCTGTTTTTT.

This clonotype has a count of ten or more. The chain uses TRBV7-9 and TRBJ1-2; weak D call: TRBD1 (5 bases). Trimming removed 7 bases at V and 2 bases at J, with 20 bases between. Germline CDR1 and CDR2: SEHNR and FQNEAQ (reference sequence). The CDR3 covers 16 residues. The CDR3 nucleotides read TGTGCCAGCAACCACTGGAGGGGCGCGCAAAACTATGGCTACACCTTC. It translates to CASNHWRGAQNYGYTF.